These 13 T cell receptor beta chains share one sample of origin, sequenced in a study of blood T cell repertoires in COVID-19. Sequencing used immunoSEQ multiplex PCR; TCRdb keeps in-frame clones, though not all of them. The sample includes 220,000 or so clones, 65% to 85% seen only once; the top ten take more than 2%. Sequenced input: peripheral blood. All receptors derive from a woman in her fifties or sixties with acute or convalescent COVID-19.

The chain combines TRBV7-9 with TRBJ2-7; no clear D gene. The CDR3 covers 13 residues. Germline V gives CDR1 SEHNR, CDR2 FQNEAQ (reference sequence). V was clipped by 1 base and J by 0 bases, with 4 bases between them. CDR3 amino acids: CASSLDGSYEQYF. The CDR3 bases are TGTGCCAGCAGCTTAGACGGCTCCTACGAGCAGTACTTC.

The chain is built from TRBV4-1 and TRBJ1-1; D gene ambiguous. The CDR3 is 14 residues long. Germline CDR1 and CDR2: MGHRA and YSYEKL. V gave up 1 base and J gave up 6 bases, with 12 bases separating them. The CDR3 DNA is TGCGCCAGCAGCCAAGCCGGAACGGGTCCTGAAGCTTTCTTT. Encoded protein: CASSQAGTGPEAFF.

J is TRBJ1-2 and V is TRBV6-5, with 8 nucleotides matching TRBD1. J was trimmed by 2 bases and V by 6 bases; bases with no gene match: 2. Per the germline V gene, CDR1 is MNHEY and CDR2 is SVGAGI. CDR3 length: 13 amino acids. The CDR3 coding sequence is TGTGCCAGCAGGGGACAGGAGAACTATGGCTACACCTTC. This translates into CASRGQENYGYTF.

The V call is TRBV5-1, the J call TRBJ1-1; D remains unclear. This CDR3 has 13 residues. Germline loops: CDR1 SGHRS, CDR2 YFSETQ. Trimming cost V 0 bases and J 4 bases, with 7 bases left between them. The CDR3 bases are TGCGCCAGCAGCTTGGACGGAGCCACTGAAGCTTTCTTT. Protein: CASSLDGATEAFF.

This chain joins TRBV6-1 and TRBJ1-5; 8 bases fit TRBD1. Germline CDR1 MNHNS, CDR2 SASEGT. After removal of 3 bases from V and 0 bases from J, the junction contained 13 bases not matched to a gene. The CDR3 has 19 amino acids. CDR3 sequence (DNA): TGTGCCAGCAGTGACGTCCGGGCAGGGGGCTTTTATAGCAATCAGCCCCAGCATTTT. Amino acids: CASSDVRAGGFYSNQPQHF.

The CDR3 here is CASSLGTSRDNEQFF. CDR3 in DNA: TGCGCCAGCAGCCTGGGGACTAGCAGGGACAATGAGCAGTTCTTC. The genes are TRBV5-1 and TRBJ2-1, with 9 bases aligning to TRBD2. Germline CDR1 SGHRS, CDR2 YFSETQ. V lost 4 bases, J lost 5 bases, and 7 bases stayed unmatched. The CDR3 extends over 15 amino acids.

The chain uses TRBV5-6 and TRBJ2-5, with a tentative D call TRBD2 (6 bases). CDR1 SGHDT and CDR2 YYEEEE come from the germline V gene. There are 14 residues in the CDR3. V shed 4 bases and J shed 5 bases, with 15 bases lying between them. In DNA, the CDR3 is TGTGCCAGCAGCGCCGGGCTAGCGCACGAGACCCAGTACTTC. It translates to CASSAGLAHETQYF.

The V gene is TRBV13, the J gene TRBJ1-1; no definite D call. Trimming removed 5 bases from V and 4 bases from J, with 14 bases in between. This CDR3 has 14 residues. Per germline, CDR1 PRHDT and CDR2 FYEKMQ (reference sequence). CDR3 sequence reads: CASSLDGKTTEAFF. The CDR3 region has the DNA TGTGCCAGCAGCCTAGACGGGAAAACCACTGAAGCTTTCTTT.

The rearrangement uses TRBV28 and TRBJ1-2, with D unresolved. Germline V gene lookup returns CDR1 MDHEN and CDR2 SYDVKM. Trimming removed 5 bases at V and 5 bases at J, with 6 bases between. CDR3 length: 11 amino acids. CDR3 nucleotides: TGTGCCAGCAGTAAGCTGTATGGCTACACCTTC. It codes for CASSKLYGYTF.

This rearrangement joins TRBV7-5 to TRBJ1-2; TRBD1 reflects the table's D call only, with no check against the DNA. TRBV7-5 is a pseudogene locus. CDR3 length: 17 residues. Written as DNA, the CDR3 is TGTGTCAGAAGCTTAATTGTCCGTCTGGGGGCCGGGTATGGCTACACCTTC. Its translation: CVRSLIVRLGAGYGYTF.

The gene calls are TRBV15 and TRBJ2-1; D remains ambiguous. The germline gives CDR1 LNHNV, CDR2 YYDKDF (reference sequence). V gave up 0 bases and J gave up 10 bases, with 10 bases separating them. This CDR3 comprises 13 residues. The CDR3 DNA is TGTGCCACCAGCAGAGATCGGAGTTTGGAGCAGTTCTTC. Protein sequence: CATSRDRSLEQFF.

The chain recombines TRBV9 with TRBJ1-1; no clear D. V was pared by 2 bases and J by 11 bases, with 13 bases between. The length of the CDR3 is 12 residues. The germline gives CDR1 SGDLS, CDR2 YYNGEE. This chain's CDR3 is CASSVIEGRAFF. The CDR3 DNA reads as TGTGCCAGCAGCGTGATTGAGGGTAGGGCTTTCTTT.

The rearrangement links TRBV4-2 to TRBJ2-2; 7 nucleotides agree with TRBD1. This CDR3 spans 15 amino acids. Germline V lookup: CDR1 LGHNA, CDR2 YNFKEQ. V was pared by 4 bases and J by 4 bases, with 6 bases of the junction left unmatched. The CDR3 sequence is CASSREGQLTGELFF. DNA for the CDR3: TGTGCCAGCAGCCGCGAGGGACAGCTCACCGGGGAGCTGTTTTTT.